The present TCR beta chain was sequenced within a study of blood T cell repertoires in COVID-19 (dated by TCRdb to 2020 to 2021). Study-wide context: Samples covering the acute and convalescent phases of COVID-19 were provided by collaborators in the United States, Italy and Spain. Where available, HLA class I and class II types were taken from metadata supplied by the sample provider and were not determined by assay-based typing. Samples came from the ongoing ImmuneRACE study (first 160 participants) plus 1,254 subjects from 6 global collaborators. The sample metadata nearly always contained a de-identified subject ID, COVID-19 status, age in years and sex. The prospective study material was composed of cDNA or gDNA derived from T cells, B-cell-depleted T cells, or PBMCs. Deeply sampled blood TCRbeta repertoires from subjects exposed to, actively infected with, or recovered from COVID-19 were included in the dataset. The repertoires were released in a freely available public database intended as a resource for research on the immune response to SARS-CoV-2. What the study reported, not specific to this receptor: Clinical and demographic metadata were provided uncurated, with the amount varying by source and participant.

The CDR3 sequence holds 14 residues, the cysteine and phenylalanine included. The only DNA kept is the CDR3, 42 bases in frame from the first base. The germline ends are 10 bases apart after V is trimmed by 4 bases and J by 0 bases. CDR1 and CDR2, per the germline V gene, are SGHRS and YFSETQ. Collaborating institutions collected whole blood in K2EDTA tubes following their own protocols. For TCRbeta analysis, collaborator samples were shipped as frozen whole blood, as isolated PBMCs, or as DNA extracted from either sample type. TCRbeta CDR3 regions were amplified from genomic DNA using the immunoSEQ Assay, a bias-controlled multiplex PCR. As for the authors' bioinformatics: Within the assay, amplification of reference gene primers was used to estimate how many nucleated cells each sample contained. To quantify the absolute abundance of each unique TCRbeta CDR3 rearrangement, sequence reads were collapsed and filtered. For each sample, productive Simpson clonality was calculated as the square root of Simpson's diversity index across productive rearrangements. Imported from immuneACCESS, the table was reduced by TCRdb to in-frame sequences with V and J called. These copies leave out some clones; in studies compared against another copy, an unresolved V gene accounts for under half, and the cause of the remainder is not known. The V and J calls and clone size are taken from that table; D and trimming were inferred from the DNA. The sample table holds fewer than 95,000 clones, of which around 90% were seen once. Of the sample, 4.8% falls within the top ten clones.

To note about this clone: Its antigen has not been determined. No per-base quality is available; no much larger clone lies one base away.

Here the chain combines TRBV5-1 and TRBJ1-2, with the D gene not confidently named. This TCR derives from an elderly woman with acute or convalescent COVID-19. Sequencing used peripheral blood. Here is the DNA: TGCGCCAGCAGCCCGGCGGAGCCTAACTATGGCTACACCTTC. It encodes CASSPAEPNYGYTF. Where the CDR3 stops, the reference TRBV5-1 and TRBJ1-2 genes take over; the full variable domain is KAGVTQTPRYLIKTRGQQVTLSCSPISGHRSVSWYQQTPGQGLQFLFEYFSETQRNKGNFPGRFSGRQFSNSRSEMNVSTLELGDSALYLCASSPAEPNYGYTFGSGTRLTVV.